Listed below are T cell receptor beta chains from one sample, sequenced in a study of T cell changes during pregnancy in multiple sclerosis. Generated by immunoSEQ multiplex PCR, the TCRdb table keeps only in-frame clones and is missing some. Counted here are about 50,000 clones, approximately 92% occurring once; the ten biggest clones make up 0.35% to 0.45%. This specimen was CD4+ T cells from peripheral blood mononuclear cells, taken before pregnancy. These receptors were collected from a female donor with multiple sclerosis, enrolled in a pregnancy study. The CDR3 runs from the conserved cysteine through the conserved F or W. A D gene is named only where the DNA matches it firmly. The size field is filled for only some rows; it gives once, few, many or a size class.

>-|TRBV14|TRBJ2-7|-
TGTGCCAGCAGCCGGGACAACCACGAGCAGTACTTC
CASSRDNHEQYF
>-|TRBV11-1|TRBJ2-6|TRBD1
TGTGCCAGCAGCCCAGGGACAGGGATATCTGGGGCCAACGTCCTGACTTTC
CASSPGTGISGANVLTF
>-|TRBV4-1|TRBJ2-1|TRBD2
TGCGCCAGTGGGAGACTAGCGGGAGTGAACTACAATGAGCAGTTCTTC
CASGRLAGVNYNEQFF
>-|TRBV4-1|TRBJ2-1|TRBD1
TGCGCCAGCAGCCAGGCCGGGACAGCTTACAATGAGCAGTTCTTC
CASSQAGTAYNEQFF
>many|TRBV19|TRBJ1-1|TRBD1
TGTGCCAGTAGGACATTCGACAGGGCTGTGTCCGGGGGCACTGAAGCTTTCTTT
CASRTFDRAVSGGTEAFF
>once|TRBV4-1|TRBJ1-2|-
TGCGCCAGCAGCCAAGAAGGGACACCTCTGGGGTCTGGCTACACCTTC
CASSQEGTPLGSGYTF
>-|TRBV7-2|TRBJ1-5|-
TGTGCCAGCAGCTTGGGACAACTCAATCAGCCCCAGCATTTT
CASSLGQLNQPQHF
>-|TRBV7-9|TRBJ1-1|-
TGTGCCAGCAGCCTCGGGTTCGTGCGCCCCGAAGCTTTCTTT
CASSLGFVRPEAFF
>few|TRBV18|TRBJ1-1|-
TGTGCCAGCTCACCAACTAACATGAACACTGAAGCTTTCTTT
CASSPTNMNTEAFF
>-|TRBV5-1|TRBJ2-5|TRBD1
TGCGCCAGCAGTCCCCGGGACAGGAAAGAGACCCAGTACTTC
CASSPRDRKETQYF
>-|TRBV18|TRBJ1-2|TRBD1
TGTGCCAGCTCGCTGGGACAGGACTATGGCTACACCTTC
CASSLGQDYGYTF
>-|TRBV29-1|TRBJ2-3|TRBD2
TGCAGCGTTCTTGGACTAGCGGGACGCACAGATACGCAGTATTTT
CSVLGLAGRTDTQYF
>-|TRBV30|TRBJ1-1|-
TGTGCCTGGAGTGTCCCAGGGGCCACTGAAGCTTTCTTT
CAWSVPGATEAFF
>-|TRBV6-1|TRBJ2-3|TRBD2
TGTGCCAGCGTACTGGGACTAGCGGGCCGAGATACGCAGTATTTT
CASVLGLAGRDTQYF
>-|TRBV18|TRBJ1-3|-
TGTGCCAGCTACTCCGCAGGCGCGTCTGGAAACACCATATATTTT
CASYSAGASGNTIYF
>-|TRBV18|TRBJ1-3|-
TGTGCCAGCTCACCAACAGAAAACACCATATATTTT
CASSPTENTIYF
>few|TRBV7-8|TRBJ2-3|TRBD2
TGTGCCAGCAGCTTAGCGGTCGGGAGGGCCACAGATACGCAGTATTTT
CASSLAVGRATDTQYF
>-|TRBV7-9|TRBJ1-1|-
TGTGCCAGCAGCACTGACACGAACACTGAAGCTTTCTTT
CASSTDTNTEAFF
>-|TRBV27|TRBJ2-2|-
TGTGCCAGCAGTTTCCTTGGCCTCACCGGGGAGCTGTTTTTT
CASSFLGLTGELFF
>-|TRBV28|TRBJ1-5|TRBD1
TGTGCCAGCAGTTCCGGACAGGGTGGCAATCAGCCCCAGCATTTT
CASSSGQGGNQPQHF
>-|TRBV25-1|TRBJ1-1|-
TGTGCCAGCAGACAGCCCGGGAACACTGAAGCTTTCTTT
CASRQPGNTEAFF
>-|TRBV2|TRBJ2-2|-
TGTGCCAGCATGCCCCCACTGGGACTCAACACCGGGGAGCTGTTTTTT
CASMPPLGLNTGELFF
>once|TRBV29-1|TRBJ1-2|-
TGCAGCGTAATGAACAGGAACTATGGCTACACCTTC
CSVMNRNYGYTF
>-|TRBV5-6|TRBJ2-7|TRBD1
TGTGCCAGCAGCCCGGGACAGGGCTCCTACGAGCAGTACTTC
CASSPGQGSYEQYF
>-|TRBV6-1|TRBJ2-7|TRBD1
TGTGCCAGCAGGGGAAGACAGGGGCGCTCCTACGAGCAGTACTTC
CASRGRQGRSYEQYF
>-|TRBV7-8|TRBJ2-7|TRBD2
TGTGCCAGCAGCCCAGGGACTAGCGGGGGATACGAGCAGTACTTC
CASSPGTSGGYEQYF
>-|TRBV5-1|TRBJ2-3|TRBD2
TGCGCCAGCAGCTTTGGGACTAGCGGGAGTGGCGCAGATACGCAGTATTTT
CASSFGTSGSGADTQYF
>-|TRBV18|TRBJ1-1|-
TGTGCCAGCTCACGCAGCCGCGGCGAGGAAGCTTTCTTT
CASSRSRGEEAFF
>-|TRBV15|TRBJ1-4|TRBD1
TGTGCCACCAGCGTCCACGGGACAGCGGGTGAAAAACTGTTTTTT
CATSVHGTAGEKLFF
>-|TRBV30|TRBJ1-1|-
TGTGCCTGGAGTGAGCGGATACAGTCGAACACTGAAGCTTTCTTT
CAWSERIQSNTEAFF
>once|TRBV9|TRBJ1-2|-
TGTGCCAGCAGCGTTGAGCCTAACTATGGCTACACCTTC
CASSVEPNYGYTF
>-|TRBV18|TRBJ2-1|TRBD2
TGTGCCAGCTCACCACCGGGACTAGCGGGCTCCTACAATGAGCAGTTCTTC
CASSPPGLAGSYNEQFF
>-|TRBV7-9|TRBJ2-1|TRBD1
TGTGCCAGCAGCTTAAGGCAGGGGGCCAACAATGAGCAGTTCTTC
CASSLRQGANNEQFF
>-|TRBV2|TRBJ2-5|TRBD2
TGTGCCAGCCGCCCCCGACTAGCAGTGTACCAAGAGACCCAGTACTTC
CASRPRLAVYQETQYF
>-|TRBV4-2|TRBJ1-1|TRBD1
TGTGCCAGCAGCCAGATGGGACAGAGGAACACTGAAGCTTTCTTT
CASSQMGQRNTEAFF
>-|TRBV18|TRBJ2-7|-
TGTGCCAGCTCACTTGACGCAGGGTACGAGCAGTACTTC
CASSLDAGYEQYF